A selection of T cell receptor beta chains follows, all from one sample in a study of T cell repertoires in cytomegalovirus infection. What these receptors recognize is not known. TCRdb re-derived calls from the reads in MiXCR, one entry per CDR3 protein. Of around 130,000 distinct CDR3 sequences in the sample, 24% were seen once. Sequenced input: PBMCs, sequenced either directly or after in vitro stimulation (not recorded which). The source is a human donor in good health (CMV status not recorded). Some clones in this sample may be carry-over from other donors' samples. Both conserved end residues are trimmed from each CDR3.

J: TRBJ1-1; V: TRBV19; CDR3: ASSIRTGRSDTEAF
J: TRBJ2-1; V: TRBV4-3; CDR3: ASSQEIADAHNEQF
J: TRBJ2-2; V: TRBV6-2/TRBV6-3; CDR3: ASSPGTNGTAGELF
J: TRBJ1-5; V: TRBV7-2; CDR3: ASSLYATGGYQPQH
J: TRBJ2-3; V: TRBV7-2; CDR3: ASSLGLAADTQY
J: TRBJ2-1; V: TRBV7-6; CDR3: ASSLRAWNEQF
J: TRBJ2-2; V: TRBV7-2; CDR3: ASRRDRATGELF
J: TRBJ2-5; V: TRBV7-9; CDR3: ASRFGGAETQY
J: TRBJ1-1; V: TRBV28; CDR3: ASRRPGSVKPEAF
J: TRBJ2-7; V: TRBV4-1; CDR3: ASSQDKSVAPRSYEQY
J: TRBJ2-1; V: TRBV4-3; CDR3: ASSQALAGANYNEQF
J: TRBJ2-1; V: TRBV4-1; CDR3: ASSQDHELAGFNEQF
J: TRBJ1-1; V: TRBV27; CDR3: ASLGEVEAF
J: TRBJ2-1; V: TRBV7-2; CDR3: ASVLVGAGDEQF
J: TRBJ2-1; V: TRBV23-1; CDR3: ASSQSGTNEQF
J: TRBJ2-4; V: TRBV7-2; CDR3: ASSLVFGNIQY
J: TRBJ2-3; V: TRBV6-1; CDR3: ASSESWGAELDTQY
J: TRBJ1-5; V: TRBV7-2; CDR3: ASSRRWGSNQPQH
J: TRBJ2-5; V: TRBV12-3/TRBV12-4; CDR3: ASSLAETTQY
J: TRBJ2-5; V: TRBV12-5; CDR3: ASGPLRDVQY
J: TRBJ2-1; V: TRBV7-2; CDR3: ASSLDLQGALDEQF
J: TRBJ1-4; V: TRBV6-5; CDR3: ASRPIPDGGPSNEKLF
J: TRBJ2-3; V: TRBV7-6; CDR3: ASSLGGGRPTDTQY
J: TRBJ2-1; V: TRBV10-3; CDR3: AISEVLAGGPLYNEQF
J: TRBJ2-1; V: TRBV14; CDR3: ASSLPGLGSYNEQF
J: TRBJ1-2; V: TRBV7-2; CDR3: ASSPTLDRGPT
J: TRBJ2-3; V: TRBV7-9; CDR3: ASSWDTQREEGDTQY
J: TRBJ2-1; V: TRBV6-2/TRBV6-3; CDR3: ASSYPPRISSYNEQF
J: TRBJ2-1; V: TRBV4-2; CDR3: ASSQDGGSADNEQF
J: TRBJ1-1; V: TRBV28; CDR3: AGQGLNTEAF
J: TRBJ2-5; V: TRBV19; CDR3: ASRARGRDRQETQY
J: TRBJ2-2; V: TRBV7-2; CDR3: ASSPIGGFVANTGELF
J: TRBJ2-3; V: TRBV29-1; CDR3: SVETSSGTSTDTQY
J: TRBJ1-6; V: TRBV7-2; CDR3: ASSFDPTNSPLH
J: TRBJ2-7; V: TRBV27; CDR3: ASSISRGAFYEQY
J: TRBJ2-1; V: TRBV19; CDR3: ASTLGTSGYNEQF
J: TRBJ1-2; V: TRBV28; CDR3: ASSPAHRGGYT